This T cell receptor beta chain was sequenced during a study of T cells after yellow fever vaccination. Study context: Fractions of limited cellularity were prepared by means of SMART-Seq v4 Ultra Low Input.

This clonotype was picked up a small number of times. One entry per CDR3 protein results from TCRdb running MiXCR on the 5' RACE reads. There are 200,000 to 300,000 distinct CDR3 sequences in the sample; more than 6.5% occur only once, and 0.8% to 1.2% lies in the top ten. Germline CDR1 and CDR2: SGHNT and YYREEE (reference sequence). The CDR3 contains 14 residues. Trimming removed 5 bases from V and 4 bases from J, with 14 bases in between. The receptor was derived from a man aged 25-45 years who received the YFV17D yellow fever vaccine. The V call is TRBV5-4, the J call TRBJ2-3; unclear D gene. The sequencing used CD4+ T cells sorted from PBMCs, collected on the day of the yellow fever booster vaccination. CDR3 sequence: CASSLGLKADTQYF. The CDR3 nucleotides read TGTGCCAGCAGTCTGGGTCTAAAGGCAGATACGCAGTATTTT.